What follows describes a single T cell receptor beta chain. This clonotype occurred many times. No cognate antigen has been identified for it. No per-base quality is available; no much larger clone lies one base away. This record comes from a study of T cells in Graves' hyperthyroidism and ophthalmopathy (dated by TCRdb to between 2018 and 2021). About the full investigation: To identify TCR V-J signatures that set the groups apart, the researchers used a discovery cohort of more than 95 patients, made up of roughly 40 with Graves' ophthalmopathy and some 58 with stable Graves' hyperthyroidism. In addition, the study compared T-cell repertoires in thyroid tissue and in blood from six Graves' hyperthyroidism patients. Once sampling was done, hyperthyroidism patients were given methimazole at a starting dose of 30 mg daily, whereas ophthalmopathy patients were given high-dose intravenous methylprednisolone. The paper reports TCR Vbeta CDR3 sequencing of more than 120 peripheral blood samples: 40 or so ophthalmopathy, about 75 hyperthyroidism and some 17 progressor patients. An independent validation cohort of around 20 hyperthyroidism patients and some 15 patients who later progressed to ophthalmopathy tested prospective prediction of ophthalmopathy. The roughly 94 discovery patients were randomly divided into training and test sets at a 7:3 ratio.

Beyond this particular receptor, the publication reports: Most expanded thyroid clonotypes (frequency above 0.001) were also detected in blood, suggesting blood repertoires may reflect thyroid immune responses. In validation, progression to ophthalmopathy was predicted by the model with 65% to 71% sensitivity and around 76% specificity, a median of approximately 6.5 months before onset. In cross-validation, a model built on a 13 V-J signature told ophthalmopathy apart from stable hyperthyroidism with 85% to 90% sensitivity and about 81% specificity, and in testing the same model reached 80%/75%. Sample size was not statistically predetermined, and investigators were not blinded to group allocation.

V lost 0 bases and J lost 4 bases; the stretch between them is 9 bases long. CDR1 and CDR2 (MNHEY, SVGAGI) derive from the germline V gene. The CDR3 covers 14 residues, taking in both the cysteine and the phenylalanine. The kept DNA is CDR3 alone, 42 bases in frame from the first base. Exclusion was applied to patients with uncontrolled infections, other autoimmune diseases, pregnancy or lactation. Diagnoses were established on the basis of clinical symptoms, serum thyroxine and TRAb, thyroid ultrasound, and orbital computed tomography. Total RNA was extracted with Trizol reagent, and quality was checked on an Agilent 2100 Bioanalyzer. The TCR beta CDR3 regions were amplified from RNA transcripts. The first round of RT-PCR for the TCR CDR3 was performed with the HTBI primer set and the Qiagen OneStep RT-PCR kit. Libraries were constructed in a second round of multiplex PCR, after which size selection and purification were performed. The libraries were sequenced on an Illumina HiSeq2000 using paired-end 100 bp reads. The authors processed their data as follows. SOAPnuke was used to process the raw data, removing reads that contained adapters or uncalled bases, had a mean Phred below 15, or lacked an exact match to the constant primer or identifier. High-quality paired reads were merged using COPE v1.2.5, and each unique nucleotide sequence was defined as a clonotype. MiTCR v1.1 was used to align the clonotypes against IMGT TRBV, TRBD and TRBJ reference segments. The analysis included only V-J combinations with a frequency above 0.0001, which together covered around 99% of the repertoires. A TCS score was defined as the ratio of F50 (clonal expansion) to E x V (chaos), with BLOSUM62-based TCRdist applied between CDR3 peptides within each V-J. Welch's t-statistics and random forest reduced around 510 V-J features to roughly 13, which were used in a naive Bayes classifier (R e1071). The Morisita-Horn index was used to measure how similar the thyroid and blood repertoires were. The raw public reads went through TCRdb reprocessing: fastp at Q25, MiXCR clone calling, in-frame beta chains kept. Rows matching on CDR3 protein sequence are summarized as one entry with the most common DNA and genes. It is TCRdb's table, rather than the study itself, that gives the V and J calls and clone size. The sample table contains about 570,000 distinct CDR3 sequences; only one count was recorded for roughly 46% of them. Roughly 19% of the sample goes to the ten largest clones.

The sample was peripheral blood or thyroid tissue (not recorded which). This TCR was recovered from an adult woman with Graves' disease, either hyperthyroidism or ophthalmopathy (not recorded which). Recombination connected TRBV6-5 to TRBJ1-1, with no D gene named confidently. The CDR3 protein: CASSYSTRATEAFF. The sequenced DNA is TGTGCCAGCAGTTACTCGACCCGGGCCACTGAAGCTTTCTTT.